A selection of T cell receptor beta chains follows, all from one sample in a study of radiation and T cells in renal cell carcinoma. This table comes from immunoSEQ multiplex PCR, and its TCRdb copy is limited to in-frame clones, with some not included. The sample has 70,000 to 95,000 clones; approximately 83% are singletons. This sample comprised blood, obtained from a patient whose treatment included radiotherapy and nephrectomy. The receptors originated from a man aged 55-75 years with renal cell carcinoma. Each CDR3 is given with its conserved first and last residue. Fields, in order: D gene, V gene, clone size, J gene, CDR3 DNA, CDR3 protein. D genes are given only for firm matches. Size is omitted from some rows. Given values are once, few, many or a class for expanded clones.

d_gene: -; v_gene: TRBV13; abundance: -; j_gene: TRBJ2-7; CDR3nt: TGTGCCAGCAGCGATGGTTTCGCGCACGAGCAGTACTTC; CDR3aa: CASSDGFAHEQYF
d_gene: -; v_gene: TRBV5-4; abundance: -; j_gene: TRBJ1-2; CDR3nt: TGTGCCAGCCGTGTCTGGGGGAACTATGGCTACACCTTC; CDR3aa: CASRVWGNYGYTF
d_gene: TRBD1; v_gene: TRBV30; abundance: -; j_gene: TRBJ1-4; CDR3nt: TGTGCCTGGAGTGTTGAAGGGACAGGGTTGGAAAAACTGTTTTTT; CDR3aa: CAWSVEGTGLEKLFF
d_gene: TRBD1; v_gene: TRBV14; abundance: -; j_gene: TRBJ1-4; CDR3nt: TGTGCCAGCAGCCCGGGACAGGGGGCAACTAATGAAAAACTGTTTTTT; CDR3aa: CASSPGQGATNEKLFF
d_gene: TRBD1; v_gene: TRBV5-1; abundance: few; j_gene: TRBJ1-1; CDR3nt: TGCGCCAGCAGCTTGGTCCACAGGGGAGGGACTGAAGCTTTCTTT; CDR3aa: CASSLVHRGGTEAFF
d_gene: -; v_gene: TRBV6-5; abundance: once; j_gene: TRBJ1-2; CDR3nt: TGTGCCAGCAGTCCCAGTTCTAACTATGGCTACACCTTC; CDR3aa: CASSPSSNYGYTF
d_gene: TRBD2; v_gene: TRBV29-1; abundance: -; j_gene: TRBJ2-1; CDR3nt: TGCAGCGTTGATACCGGGACTAGCGGGAGATCACCCTACAATGAGCAGTTCTTC; CDR3aa: CSVDTGTSGRSPYNEQFF
d_gene: -; v_gene: TRBV19; abundance: -; j_gene: TRBJ2-7; CDR3nt: TGTGCCAGTAGTATAGAAGGCTTCTGGACCTACGAGCAGTACTTC; CDR3aa: CASSIEGFWTYEQYF
d_gene: TRBD2; v_gene: TRBV19; abundance: -; j_gene: TRBJ2-3; CDR3nt: TGTGCCACCCAAAAGGTACTAGCGGGAGCAGATACGCAGTATTTT; CDR3aa: CATQKVLAGADTQYF
d_gene: -; v_gene: TRBV4-1; abundance: once; j_gene: TRBJ1-2; CDR3nt: TGCGCCAGCAGCCAAGATAGGATTGGAGGCTACACCTTC; CDR3aa: CASSQDRIGGYTF
d_gene: -; v_gene: TRBV19; abundance: -; j_gene: TRBJ2-4; CDR3nt: TGTGCCAGTAGTATAGCCCTCAGGGGGGGTATAGCCAAAAACATTCAGTACTTC; CDR3aa: CASSIALRGGIAKNIQYF
d_gene: TRBD2; v_gene: TRBV11-3; abundance: -; j_gene: TRBJ2-2; CDR3nt: TGTGCCAGCAGCTTTGTTAGCGGGAGTACCGGGGAGCTGTTTTTT; CDR3aa: CASSFVSGSTGELFF
d_gene: -; v_gene: TRBV6-1; abundance: -; j_gene: TRBJ1-4; CDR3nt: TGTGCCAGCAGTGAATGGATACAGGGCCTTAATGAAAAACTGTTTTTT; CDR3aa: CASSEWIQGLNEKLFF
d_gene: TRBD1; v_gene: TRBV5-1; abundance: -; j_gene: TRBJ1-4; CDR3nt: TGCGCCAGCAGCAAGGACAGGCCCCCTGAAAAACTGTTTTTT; CDR3aa: CASSKDRPPEKLFF
d_gene: TRBD2; v_gene: TRBV5-1; abundance: -; j_gene: TRBJ2-1; CDR3nt: TGCGCCAGCAGCTTAGTTGCGGCTAGCGGGGCGGATGAGCAGTTCTTC; CDR3aa: CASSLVAASGADEQFF
d_gene: -; v_gene: TRBV28; abundance: -; j_gene: TRBJ1-4; CDR3nt: TGTGCCAGCAGTTTTGGGGTGACGTCAGGGGTGGGGGAAAAACTGTTTTTT; CDR3aa: CASSFGVTSGVGEKLFF
d_gene: -; v_gene: TRBV6-5; abundance: -; j_gene: TRBJ1-5; CDR3nt: TGTGCCAGCACGGGACACCCCAATCAGCCCCAGCATTTT; CDR3aa: CASTGHPNQPQHF
d_gene: -; v_gene: TRBV27; abundance: -; j_gene: TRBJ2-3; CDR3nt: TGTGCCAGCAGTTTGCGGGGAGGCGTGGGAGATACGCAGTATTTT; CDR3aa: CASSLRGGVGDTQYF
d_gene: -; v_gene: TRBV11-2; abundance: -; j_gene: TRBJ2-4; CDR3nt: TGTGCCAGCAGTCCTCTTAGGAGGGAAGGAAACATTCAGTACTTC; CDR3aa: CASSPLRREGNIQYF
d_gene: TRBD1; v_gene: TRBV7-8; abundance: -; j_gene: TRBJ1-5; CDR3nt: TGTGCCAGCAGGAGAGCCGGGACAGGAAATCGAGGGGGTAATCAGCCCCAGCATTTT; CDR3aa: CASRRAGTGNRGGNQPQHF
d_gene: -; v_gene: TRBV7-2; abundance: -; j_gene: TRBJ2-7; CDR3nt: TGTGCCAGCAGCCCCGACAGCTCCTACGAGCAGTACTTC; CDR3aa: CASSPDSSYEQYF
d_gene: TRBD1; v_gene: TRBV30; abundance: -; j_gene: TRBJ1-2; CDR3nt: TGTGCCTGCGGGACAGGGGTTAACTATGGCTACACCTTC; CDR3aa: CACGTGVNYGYTF
d_gene: TRBD1; v_gene: TRBV18; abundance: -; j_gene: TRBJ2-7; CDR3nt: TGTGCCAGCTCACCACGGGACAGCTACGAGCAGTACTTC; CDR3aa: CASSPRDSYEQYF
d_gene: TRBD2; v_gene: TRBV9; abundance: -; j_gene: TRBJ2-1; CDR3nt: TGTGCCAGCAGCCCCGGGACTAGCGGGAGGTCCCTCTATGAGCAGTTCTTC; CDR3aa: CASSPGTSGRSLYEQFF
d_gene: -; v_gene: TRBV6-1; abundance: -; j_gene: TRBJ1-4; CDR3nt: TGTGCCAGCGGTTCGGTGAAACTGTTTTTT; CDR3aa: CASGSVKLFF
d_gene: -; v_gene: TRBV19; abundance: -; j_gene: TRBJ2-4; CDR3nt: TGTGCCAGTTCGGAGGCAGGGGTTCCCCGCCAGTACTTC; CDR3aa: CASSEAGVPRQYF
d_gene: -; v_gene: TRBV7-6; abundance: -; j_gene: TRBJ2-1; CDR3nt: TGTGCCAGCAGCTTACAGAATAACGGCTATAATGAGCAGTTCTTC; CDR3aa: CASSLQNNGYNEQFF
d_gene: -; v_gene: TRBV7-2; abundance: many; j_gene: TRBJ2-5; CDR3nt: TGTGCCAGCAGCTTAGAGGCAGGGAGAGAGACCCAGTACTTC; CDR3aa: CASSLEAGRETQYF
d_gene: -; v_gene: TRBV6-5; abundance: -; j_gene: TRBJ1-2; CDR3nt: TGTGCCAGCAGCCGCGACAGGTTTAACTATGGCTACACCTTC; CDR3aa: CASSRDRFNYGYTF
d_gene: -; v_gene: TRBV7-8; abundance: -; j_gene: TRBJ2-2; CDR3nt: TGTGCCAGCAGCTTACAGGGTTTGAACGCGAACACCGGGGAGCTGTTTTTT; CDR3aa: CASSLQGLNANTGELFF
d_gene: -; v_gene: TRBV14; abundance: -; j_gene: TRBJ1-1; CDR3nt: TGTGCCAGCAGCCTCAAACATGGGAAAGCTTTCTTT; CDR3aa: CASSLKHGKAFF
d_gene: TRBD1; v_gene: TRBV5-4; abundance: -; j_gene: TRBJ1-2; CDR3nt: TGTGCCAGCAGCTTGGAGGGACAGGGGGCTTGGGGCTACACCTTC; CDR3aa: CASSLEGQGAWGYTF
d_gene: -; v_gene: TRBV5-1; abundance: -; j_gene: TRBJ2-1; CDR3nt: TGCGCCAGCAGCTTGGCTAGCGCTTACAATGAGCAGTTCTTC; CDR3aa: CASSLASAYNEQFF
d_gene: TRBD2; v_gene: TRBV27; abundance: once; j_gene: TRBJ2-7; CDR3nt: TGTGCCAGCAGTCACGGCCTAGCGGGAACCTACGAGCAGTACTTC; CDR3aa: CASSHGLAGTYEQYF
d_gene: -; v_gene: TRBV10-3; abundance: once; j_gene: TRBJ1-5; CDR3nt: TGTGCCATCACAGCAGGGAATGGAGAGCCCCAGCATTTT; CDR3aa: CAITAGNGEPQHF
d_gene: -; v_gene: TRBV5-5; abundance: -; j_gene: TRBJ2-2; CDR3nt: TGTGCCAGCAGCTTTACTGGGAAATCCTATAGCGCGGGACTCACCGGGGAGCTGTTTTTT; CDR3aa: CASSFTGKSYSAGLTGELFF
d_gene: TRBD1; v_gene: TRBV23-1; abundance: -; j_gene: TRBJ1-1; CDR3nt: TGCGCCAGCGGGGACAGGGTGAGGAACACTGAAGCTTTCTTT; CDR3aa: CASGDRVRNTEAFF
d_gene: -; v_gene: TRBV18; abundance: -; j_gene: TRBJ1-1; CDR3nt: TGTGCCAGCTCTCAAAAGCCTACAGGGATGAACACTGAAGCTTTCTTT; CDR3aa: CASSQKPTGMNTEAFF
d_gene: -; v_gene: TRBV4-1; abundance: -; j_gene: TRBJ1-6; CDR3nt: TGCGCCAGCAGCCAAGATAGACCGGGGAGCTCCTATAATTCACCCCTCCACTTT; CDR3aa: CASSQDRPGSSYNSPLHF
d_gene: TRBD2; v_gene: TRBV4-1; abundance: -; j_gene: TRBJ2-1; CDR3nt: TGCGCCAGCAGCCCAGGACTAGCGGGGTACAATGAGCAGTTCTTC; CDR3aa: CASSPGLAGYNEQFF
d_gene: TRBD2; v_gene: TRBV6-4; abundance: -; j_gene: TRBJ2-1; CDR3nt: TGTGCCAGCAGTGACGGGGCGGGAGCGTGGGCTGAGCAGTTCTTC; CDR3aa: CASSDGAGAWAEQFF
d_gene: -; v_gene: TRBV25-1; abundance: -; j_gene: TRBJ2-1; CDR3nt: TGTGCCAGCAGTATTACACCCAATGAGCAGTTCTTC; CDR3aa: CASSITPNEQFF
d_gene: TRBD2; v_gene: TRBV28; abundance: -; j_gene: TRBJ2-7; CDR3nt: TGTGCCAGCAGTTTGGGACTAGCGGGAATGAGGATCTACGAGCAGTACTTC; CDR3aa: CASSLGLAGMRIYEQYF
d_gene: TRBD1; v_gene: TRBV6-5; abundance: -; j_gene: TRBJ1-2; CDR3nt: TGTGCCAGCAGTCTGGGACAGGCGAGCTATGGCTACACCTTC; CDR3aa: CASSLGQASYGYTF
d_gene: TRBD1; v_gene: TRBV29-1; abundance: few; j_gene: TRBJ1-2; CDR3nt: TGCAGCGTTGAAGTAGGACAGGGGACTGGCTACACCTTC; CDR3aa: CSVEVGQGTGYTF
d_gene: -; v_gene: TRBV5-1; abundance: -; j_gene: TRBJ2-3; CDR3nt: TGCGCCAGCAGCACAGAAGGTGGACTAAATACAGATACGCAGTATTTT; CDR3aa: CASSTEGGLNTDTQYF
d_gene: -; v_gene: TRBV18; abundance: -; j_gene: TRBJ1-2; CDR3nt: TGTGCCAGCTCACCATCCCCCCCAGTCTATGGCTACACCTTC; CDR3aa: CASSPSPPVYGYTF
d_gene: TRBD1; v_gene: TRBV2; abundance: -; j_gene: TRBJ2-7; CDR3nt: TGTGTCCCCAGGGGGGACAGGGGTCCCTACGAGCAGTACTTC; CDR3aa: CVPRGDRGPYEQYF
d_gene: TRBD1; v_gene: TRBV5-1; abundance: -; j_gene: TRBJ2-2; CDR3nt: TGCGCCAGCAGCAGATTTACAGGGGTCGGGGAGCTGTTTTTT; CDR3aa: CASSRFTGVGELFF
d_gene: -; v_gene: TRBV6-5; abundance: -; j_gene: TRBJ1-5; CDR3nt: TGTGCCAGCACCCTGGTTAGCAATCAGCCCCAGCATTTT; CDR3aa: CASTLVSNQPQHF
d_gene: TRBD1; v_gene: TRBV30; abundance: -; j_gene: TRBJ2-7; CDR3nt: TGTGCCTTCCAGGGGGCCGGCTACGAGCAGTACTTC; CDR3aa: CAFQGAGYEQYF
d_gene: -; v_gene: TRBV14; abundance: -; j_gene: TRBJ1-2; CDR3nt: TGTGCCAGCAGCCAAGACGTTCGAGGGAGCTATGGCTACACCTTC; CDR3aa: CASSQDVRGSYGYTF
d_gene: TRBD1; v_gene: TRBV5-1; abundance: -; j_gene: TRBJ2-7; CDR3nt: TGCGCCAGCAGCTTGGGGGCCTCGGGACAGAGGTTAGCCCAGCAGTACTTC; CDR3aa: CASSLGASGQRLAQQYF
d_gene: TRBD2; v_gene: TRBV11-2; abundance: -; j_gene: TRBJ2-7; CDR3nt: TGTGCCAGCAGCTTAGCTTGGGGACTAGTGTTTTACGAGCAGTACTTC; CDR3aa: CASSLAWGLVFYEQYF
d_gene: -; v_gene: TRBV27; abundance: once; j_gene: TRBJ2-3; CDR3nt: TGTGCCAGCAGTGCCCGCGCGTTGGCTAGCACAGATACGCAGTATTTT; CDR3aa: CASSARALASTDTQYF
d_gene: -; v_gene: TRBV25-1; abundance: few; j_gene: TRBJ1-3; CDR3nt: TGTGCCAGCAGTGAATTTGGGGGACTCCCGGGAAACACCATATATTTT; CDR3aa: CASSEFGGLPGNTIYF